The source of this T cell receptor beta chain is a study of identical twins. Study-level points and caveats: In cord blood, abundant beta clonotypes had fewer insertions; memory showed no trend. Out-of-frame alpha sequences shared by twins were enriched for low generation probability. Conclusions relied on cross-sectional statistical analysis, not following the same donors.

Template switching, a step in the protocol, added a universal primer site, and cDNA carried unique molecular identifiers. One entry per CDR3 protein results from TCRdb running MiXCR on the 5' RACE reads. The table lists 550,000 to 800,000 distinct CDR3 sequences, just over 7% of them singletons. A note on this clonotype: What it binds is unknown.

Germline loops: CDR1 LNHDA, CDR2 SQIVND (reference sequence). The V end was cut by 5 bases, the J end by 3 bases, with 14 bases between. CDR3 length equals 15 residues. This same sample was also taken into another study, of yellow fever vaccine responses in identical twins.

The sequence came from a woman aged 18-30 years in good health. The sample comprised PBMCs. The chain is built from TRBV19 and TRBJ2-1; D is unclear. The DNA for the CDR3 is TGTGCCAGTAGTGGCGACTTAGGTAGCTACAATGAGCAGTTCTTC. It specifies CASSGDLGSYNEQFF.